These 9 T cell receptor beta chains were all obtained from the same sample, sequenced in a study of T cells in narcolepsy. The table came from immunoSEQ multiplex PCR; TCRdb's copy has only in-frame clones and leaves some out. The table includes approximately 31,000 clones, roughly 78% detected once. Specimen: CD45RA- memory CD4+ T cells from PBMCs. These receptor sequences come from a human donor with narcolepsy.

The CDR3 DNA sequence: TGTGCCAGCAGCTACGCCGACACGAACTATGGCTACACCTTC. Its translation is CASSYADTNYGYTF. V usage is TRBV5-6 and J usage is TRBJ1-2; no definite D call. This CDR3 has 14 amino acids. Germline-derived CDR1 and CDR2 are SGHDT and YYEEEE. V gave up 3 bases and J gave up 2 bases, with 11 bases separating them.

The chain joins TRBV11-3 to TRBJ2-5, with 9 bases identical to TRBD2. From germline, CDR1 is SGHNT and CDR2 YENEEA. The CDR3 length is 15 residues. V was pared by 5 bases and J by 5 bases, with 9 bases of the junction left unmatched. CDR3: CASSPRRGGRETQYF. The CDR3 region has the DNA TGTGCCAGCAGCCCCAGGCGGGGGGGCAGGGAGACCCAGTACTTC.

CDR3 coding DNA: TGTGCCAGCAGAAGGGTCCCAGGGAATGAGCAGTTCTTC. Encoded protein: CASRRVPGNEQFF. The gene calls are TRBV5-8 and TRBJ2-1; possible D gene TRBD1, 5 bases. CDR1 and CDR2 from the germline V gene are SGHTS and YDEGEE. The CDR3 has 13 amino acids. The V gene lost 5 bases and the J gene lost 7 bases, with 13 bases spanning the gap.

The chain links TRBV29-1 to TRBJ2-1, with 14 nucleotides matching TRBD2. Per germline, CDR1 SQVTM and CDR2 ANQGSEA. Unmatched junction bases numbered 6, after V lost 7 bases and J lost 7 bases. The CDR3 spans 14 residues. The CDR3 DNA follows: TGCAGCGCCATAGGACTAGCGGGAGGAAATGAGCAGTTCTTC. Protein: CSAIGLAGGNEQFF.

The chain couples TRBV2 to TRBJ1-2; D gene unclear. This CDR3 is built from 13 residues. The V gene lost 3 bases and the J gene lost 4 bases, with 9 bases spanning the gap. Germline V lookup: CDR1 SNHLY, CDR2 FYNNEI. CDR3 protein: CASSEGRFYGYTF. The CDR3 region has the DNA TGTGCCAGCAGTGAGGGCAGATTCTATGGCTACACCTTC.

The V and J genes are TRBV6-1 and TRBJ2-1; D is unresolved. The germline V gene has CDR1 MNHNS and CDR2 SASEGT. The CDR3 extends over 14 amino acids. The ends were cut back, 11 bases at V and 2 bases at J, with 16 bases in the middle. This chain's CDR3 is CAARLGAAYNEQFF. In nucleotides, the CDR3 is TGTGCCGCCCGACTGGGCGCTGCCTACAATGAGCAGTTCTTC.

The chain joins TRBV2 to TRBJ2-3; D may correspond to TRBD1 or TRBD2 (7 bases each). Germline-derived CDR1 and CDR2 are SNHLY and FYNNEI. The CDR3 has 18 residues. Trimming left V 8 bases short and J 5 bases short, with 29 bases between. The CDR3, as DNA: TGTGCCAGCGCATCCCCCCTCGCGGGAGCACCAGGGGGAGATACGCAGTATTTT. Translated, it gives CASASPLAGAPGGDTQYF.

V and J are TRBV6-5 and TRBJ2-3, with 8 bases identical to TRBD2. The V and J ends lost 3 bases and 1 base, in that order; junction bases with no gene match: 3. Germline CDR1 and CDR2: MNHEY and SVGAGI. This CDR3 is built from 15 residues. The CDR3 bases are TGTGCCAGCAGTTATACGACTAGCGGCACAGATACGCAGTATTTT. Translated, it gives CASSYTTSGTDTQYF.

CDR3 coding DNA: TGTGCCAGCAGCGACCGGACTAGCGGGGAGGAGCAGCAGTTCTTC. The encoded protein is CASSDRTSGEEQQFF. The chain is built from TRBV7-9 and TRBJ2-1, with 12 bases fitting TRBD2. The CDR3 extends over 15 amino acids. Germline assignment: CDR1 SEHNR and CDR2 FQNEAQ (reference sequence). J lost 11 bases, V lost 5 bases, and 10 bases had no gene match. Full variable domain (rest looked up from reference TRBV7-9 and TRBJ2-1): DTGVSQNPRHKITKRGQNVTFRCDPISEHNRLYWYRQTLGQGPEFLTYFQNEAQLEKSRLLSDRFSAERPKGSFSTLEIQRTEQGDSAMYLCASSDRTSGEEQQFFGPGTRLTVL.